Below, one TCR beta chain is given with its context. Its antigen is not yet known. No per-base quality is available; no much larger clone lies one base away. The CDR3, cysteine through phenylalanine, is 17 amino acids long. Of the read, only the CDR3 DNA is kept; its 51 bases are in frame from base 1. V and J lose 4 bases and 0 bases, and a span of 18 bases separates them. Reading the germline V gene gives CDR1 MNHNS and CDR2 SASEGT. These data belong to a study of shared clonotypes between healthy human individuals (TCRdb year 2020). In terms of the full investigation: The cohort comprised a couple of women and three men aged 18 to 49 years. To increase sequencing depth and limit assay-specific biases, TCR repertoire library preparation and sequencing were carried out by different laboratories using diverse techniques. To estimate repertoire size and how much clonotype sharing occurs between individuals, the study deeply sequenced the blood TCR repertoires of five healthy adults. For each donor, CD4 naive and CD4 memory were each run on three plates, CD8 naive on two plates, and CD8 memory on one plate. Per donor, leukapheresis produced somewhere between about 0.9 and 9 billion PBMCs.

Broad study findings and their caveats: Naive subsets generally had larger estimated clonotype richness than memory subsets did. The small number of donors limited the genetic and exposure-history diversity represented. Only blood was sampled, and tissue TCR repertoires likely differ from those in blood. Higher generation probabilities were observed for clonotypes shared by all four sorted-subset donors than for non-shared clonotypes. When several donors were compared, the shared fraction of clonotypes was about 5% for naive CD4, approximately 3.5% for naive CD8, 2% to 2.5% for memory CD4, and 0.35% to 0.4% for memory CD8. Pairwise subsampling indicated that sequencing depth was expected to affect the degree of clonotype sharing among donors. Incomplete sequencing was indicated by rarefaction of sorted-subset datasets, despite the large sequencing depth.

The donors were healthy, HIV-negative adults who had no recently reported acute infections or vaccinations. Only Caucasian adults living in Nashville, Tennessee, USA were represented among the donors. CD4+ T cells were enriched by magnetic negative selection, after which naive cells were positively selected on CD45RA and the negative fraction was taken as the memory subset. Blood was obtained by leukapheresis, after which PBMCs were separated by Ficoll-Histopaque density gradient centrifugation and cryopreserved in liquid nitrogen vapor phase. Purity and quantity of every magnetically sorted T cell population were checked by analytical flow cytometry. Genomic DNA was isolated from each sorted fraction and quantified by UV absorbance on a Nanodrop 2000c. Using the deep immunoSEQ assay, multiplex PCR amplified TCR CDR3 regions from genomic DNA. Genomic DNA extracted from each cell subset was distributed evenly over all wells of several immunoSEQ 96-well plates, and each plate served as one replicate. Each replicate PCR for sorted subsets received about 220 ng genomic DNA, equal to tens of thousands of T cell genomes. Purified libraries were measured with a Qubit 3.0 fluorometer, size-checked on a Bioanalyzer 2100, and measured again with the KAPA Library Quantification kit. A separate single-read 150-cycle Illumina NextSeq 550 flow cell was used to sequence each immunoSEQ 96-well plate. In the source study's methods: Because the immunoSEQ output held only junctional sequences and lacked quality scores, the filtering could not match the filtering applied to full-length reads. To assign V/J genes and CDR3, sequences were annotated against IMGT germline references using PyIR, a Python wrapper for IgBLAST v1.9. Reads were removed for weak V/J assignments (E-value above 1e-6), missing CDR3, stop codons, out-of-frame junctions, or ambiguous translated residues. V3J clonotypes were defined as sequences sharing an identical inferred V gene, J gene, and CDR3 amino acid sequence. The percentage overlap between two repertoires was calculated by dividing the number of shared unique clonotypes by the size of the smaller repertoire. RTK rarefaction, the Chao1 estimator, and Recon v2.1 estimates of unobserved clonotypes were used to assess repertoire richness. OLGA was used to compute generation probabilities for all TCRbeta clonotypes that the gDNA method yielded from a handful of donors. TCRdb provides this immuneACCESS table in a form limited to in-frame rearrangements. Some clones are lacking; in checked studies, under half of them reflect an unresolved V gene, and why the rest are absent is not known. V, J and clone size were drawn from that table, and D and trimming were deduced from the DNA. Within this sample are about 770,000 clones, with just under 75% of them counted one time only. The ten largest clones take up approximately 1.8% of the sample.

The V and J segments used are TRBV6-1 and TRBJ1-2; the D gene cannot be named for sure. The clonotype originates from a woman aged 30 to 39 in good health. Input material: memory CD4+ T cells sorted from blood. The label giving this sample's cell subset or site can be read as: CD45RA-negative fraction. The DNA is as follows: TGTGCCAGCAGTGCCCGTAGGGTGGGCTTAGCTAACTATGGCTACACCTTC. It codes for CASSARRVGLANYGYTF.